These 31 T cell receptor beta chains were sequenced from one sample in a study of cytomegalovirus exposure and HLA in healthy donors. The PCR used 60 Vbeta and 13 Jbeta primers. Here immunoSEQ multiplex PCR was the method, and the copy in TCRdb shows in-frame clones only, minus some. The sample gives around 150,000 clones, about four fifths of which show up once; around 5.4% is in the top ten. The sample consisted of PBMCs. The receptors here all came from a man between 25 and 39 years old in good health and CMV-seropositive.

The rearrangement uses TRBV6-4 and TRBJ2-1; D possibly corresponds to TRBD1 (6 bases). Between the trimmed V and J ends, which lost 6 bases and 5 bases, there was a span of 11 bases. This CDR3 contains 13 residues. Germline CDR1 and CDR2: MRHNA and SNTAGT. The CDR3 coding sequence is TGTGCCAGCAGGGCATCAGGGGACAATGAGCAGTTCTTC. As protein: CASRASGDNEQFF.

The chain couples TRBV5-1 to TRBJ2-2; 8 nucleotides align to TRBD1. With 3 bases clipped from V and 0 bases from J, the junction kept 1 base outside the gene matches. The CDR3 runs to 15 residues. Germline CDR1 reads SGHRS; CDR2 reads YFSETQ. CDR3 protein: CASSSTGANTGELFF. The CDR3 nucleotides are TGCGCCAGCAGCTCGACAGGGGCGAACACCGGGGAGCTGTTTTTT. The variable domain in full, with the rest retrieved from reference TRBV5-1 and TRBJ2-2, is KAGVTQTPRYLIKTRGQQVTLSCSPISGHRSVSWYQQTPGQGLQFLFEYFSETQRNKGNFPGRFSGRQFSNSRSEMNVSTLELGDSALYLCASSSTGANTGELFFGEGSRLTVL.

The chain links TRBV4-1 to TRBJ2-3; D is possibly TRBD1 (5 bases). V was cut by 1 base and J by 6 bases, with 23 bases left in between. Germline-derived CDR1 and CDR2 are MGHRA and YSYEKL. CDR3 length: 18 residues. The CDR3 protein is CASSQGVVSSGAGDTQYF. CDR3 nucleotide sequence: TGCGCCAGCAGCCAAGGTGTCGTGTCCTCTGGGGCAGGCGATACGCAGTATTTT.

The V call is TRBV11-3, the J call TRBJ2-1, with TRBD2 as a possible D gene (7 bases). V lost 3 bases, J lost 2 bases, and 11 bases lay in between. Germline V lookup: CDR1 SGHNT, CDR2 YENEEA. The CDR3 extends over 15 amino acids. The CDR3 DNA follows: TGTGCCAGCAGCTTCGGGGGGCGAACCTACAATGAGCAGTTCTTC. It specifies CASSFGGRTYNEQFF.

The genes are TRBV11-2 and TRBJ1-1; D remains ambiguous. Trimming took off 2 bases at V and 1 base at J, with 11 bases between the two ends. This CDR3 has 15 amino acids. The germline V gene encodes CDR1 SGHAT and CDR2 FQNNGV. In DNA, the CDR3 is TGTGCCAGCAGCTTATCCGGCGGCCGGAACACTGAAGCTTTCTTT. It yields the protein CASSLSGGRNTEAFF.

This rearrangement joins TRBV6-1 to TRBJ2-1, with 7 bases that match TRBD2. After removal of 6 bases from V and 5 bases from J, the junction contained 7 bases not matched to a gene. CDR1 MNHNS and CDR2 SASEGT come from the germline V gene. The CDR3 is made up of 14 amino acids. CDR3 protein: CASSYGGTDNEQFF. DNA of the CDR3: TGTGCCAGCAGCTACGGGGGGACTGACAATGAGCAGTTCTTC.

CDR3 DNA: TGTGCCAGCAGCTCGTCTGGGCCGGGCAATCAGCCCCAGCATTTT. Translating gives CASSSSGPGNQPQHF. This chain connects TRBV7-9 to TRBJ1-5; D remains ambiguous. Trimming cost V 4 bases and J 2 bases, with 12 bases left between them. Germline V gene sequence: CDR1 SEHNR, CDR2 FQNEAQ (reference sequence). The CDR3 runs to 15 residues.

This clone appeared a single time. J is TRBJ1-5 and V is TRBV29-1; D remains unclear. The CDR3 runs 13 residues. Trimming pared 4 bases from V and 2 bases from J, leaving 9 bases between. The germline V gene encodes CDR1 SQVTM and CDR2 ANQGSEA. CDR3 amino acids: CSVGGDGNQPQHF. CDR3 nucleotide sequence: TGCAGCGTTGGAGGTGATGGCAATCAGCCCCAGCATTTT.

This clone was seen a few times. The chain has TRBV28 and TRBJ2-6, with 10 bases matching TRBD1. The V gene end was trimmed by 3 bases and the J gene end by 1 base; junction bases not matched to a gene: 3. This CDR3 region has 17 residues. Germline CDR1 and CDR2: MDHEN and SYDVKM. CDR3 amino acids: CASSLDRGWSGANVLTF. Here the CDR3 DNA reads TGTGCCAGCAGTTTGGACAGGGGGTGGTCTGGGGCCAACGTCCTGACTTTC.

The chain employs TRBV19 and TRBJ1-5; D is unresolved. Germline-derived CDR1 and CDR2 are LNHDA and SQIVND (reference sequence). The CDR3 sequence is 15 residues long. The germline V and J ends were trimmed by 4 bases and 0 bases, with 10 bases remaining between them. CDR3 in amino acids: CASSTRQYSNQPQHF. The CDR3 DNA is TGTGCCAGTAGTACCAGACAATATAGCAATCAGCCCCAGCATTTT.

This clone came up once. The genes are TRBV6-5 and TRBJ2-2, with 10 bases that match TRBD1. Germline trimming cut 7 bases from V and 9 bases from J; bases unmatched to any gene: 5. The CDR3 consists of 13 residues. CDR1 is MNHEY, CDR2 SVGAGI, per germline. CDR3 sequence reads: CASNQTGGWELFF. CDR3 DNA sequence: TGTGCCAGCAACCAGACAGGGGGCTGGGAGCTGTTTTTT.

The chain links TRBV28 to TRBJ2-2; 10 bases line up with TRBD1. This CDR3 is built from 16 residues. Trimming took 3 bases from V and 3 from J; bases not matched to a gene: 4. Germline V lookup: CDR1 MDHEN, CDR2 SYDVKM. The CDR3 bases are TGTGCCAGCAGTTTCCCGGGACAGGGGTACACCGGGGAGCTGTTTTTT. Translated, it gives CASSFPGQGYTGELFF.

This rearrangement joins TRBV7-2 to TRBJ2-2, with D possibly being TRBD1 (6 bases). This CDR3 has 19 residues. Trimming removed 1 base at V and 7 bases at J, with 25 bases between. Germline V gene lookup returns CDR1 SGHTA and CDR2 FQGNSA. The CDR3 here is CASSLVGTAIRGNGGELFF. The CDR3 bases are TGTGCCAGCAGCTTAGTGGGGACCGCAATAAGGGGGAATGGCGGGGAGCTGTTTTTT. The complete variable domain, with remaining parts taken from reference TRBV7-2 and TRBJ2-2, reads GAGVSQSPSNKVTEKGKDVELRCDPISGHTALYWYRQSLGQGLEFLIYFQGNSAPDKSGLPSDRFSAERTGGSVSTLTIQRTQQEDSAVYLCASSLVGTAIRGNGGELFFGEGSRLTVL.

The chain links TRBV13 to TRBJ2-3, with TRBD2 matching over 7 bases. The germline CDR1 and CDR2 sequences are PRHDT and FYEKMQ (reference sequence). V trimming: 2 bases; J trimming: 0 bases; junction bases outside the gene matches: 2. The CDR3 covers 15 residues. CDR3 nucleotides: TGTGCCAGCAGCTTAAGCGGGACTAGCACAGATACGCAGTATTTT. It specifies CASSLSGTSTDTQYF.

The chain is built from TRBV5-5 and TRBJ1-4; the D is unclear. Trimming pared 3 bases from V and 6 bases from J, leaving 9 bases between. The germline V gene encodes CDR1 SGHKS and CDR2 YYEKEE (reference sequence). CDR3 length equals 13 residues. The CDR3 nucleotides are TGTGCCAGCAGCTCCGGGTTGGATGAAAAACTGTTTTTT. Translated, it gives CASSSGLDEKLFF.

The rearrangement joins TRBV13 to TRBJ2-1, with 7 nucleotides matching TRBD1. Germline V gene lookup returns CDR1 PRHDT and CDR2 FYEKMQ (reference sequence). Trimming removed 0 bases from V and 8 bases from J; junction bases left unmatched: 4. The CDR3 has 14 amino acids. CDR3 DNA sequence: TGTGCCAGCAGCTTAGGGCAGGGGGTCGATGAGCAGTTCTTC. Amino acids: CASSLGQGVDEQFF. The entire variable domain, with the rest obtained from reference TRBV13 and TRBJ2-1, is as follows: AAGVIQSPRHLIKEKRETATLKCYPIPRHDTVYWYQQGPGQDPQFLISFYEKMQSDKGSIPDRFSAQQFSDYHSELNMSSLELGDSALYFCASSLGQGVDEQFFGPGTRLTVL.

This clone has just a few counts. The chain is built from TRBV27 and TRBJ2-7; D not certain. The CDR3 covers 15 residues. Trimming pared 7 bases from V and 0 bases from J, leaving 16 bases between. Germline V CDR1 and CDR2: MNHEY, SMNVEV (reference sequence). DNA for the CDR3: TGTGCCAGCACCCCCGTCCGGTCGAGCTCCTACGAGCAGTACTTC. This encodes CASTPVRSSSYEQYF.

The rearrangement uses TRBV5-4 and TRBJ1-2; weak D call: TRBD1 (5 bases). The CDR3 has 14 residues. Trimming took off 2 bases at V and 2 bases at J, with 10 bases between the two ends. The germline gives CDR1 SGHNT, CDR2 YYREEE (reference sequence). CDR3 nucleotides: TGTGCCAGCAGCTTCAGGGCCTTGAACTATGGCTACACCTTC. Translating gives CASSFRALNYGYTF.

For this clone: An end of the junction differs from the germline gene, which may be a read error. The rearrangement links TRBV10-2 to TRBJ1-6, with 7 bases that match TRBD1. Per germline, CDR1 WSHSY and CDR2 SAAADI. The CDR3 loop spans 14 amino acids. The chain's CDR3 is CASNEGQRNSPLHF. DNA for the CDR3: TGCGCCAGCAATGAGGGACAGAGGAATTCACCCCTCCACTTT.

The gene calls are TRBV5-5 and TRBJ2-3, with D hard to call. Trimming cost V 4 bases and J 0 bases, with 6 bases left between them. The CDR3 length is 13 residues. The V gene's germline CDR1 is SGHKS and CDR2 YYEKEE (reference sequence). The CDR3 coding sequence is TGTGCCAGCAGCCTGACTAGCACAGATACGCAGTATTTT. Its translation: CASSLTSTDTQYF.

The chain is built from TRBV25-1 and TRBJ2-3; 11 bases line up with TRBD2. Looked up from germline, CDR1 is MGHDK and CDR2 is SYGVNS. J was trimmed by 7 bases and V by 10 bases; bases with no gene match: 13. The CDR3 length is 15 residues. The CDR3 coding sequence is TGTGCCAAGAGCGTAGCGGGAGGGCCAACGAATACGCAGTATTTT. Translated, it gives CAKSVAGGPTNTQYF.

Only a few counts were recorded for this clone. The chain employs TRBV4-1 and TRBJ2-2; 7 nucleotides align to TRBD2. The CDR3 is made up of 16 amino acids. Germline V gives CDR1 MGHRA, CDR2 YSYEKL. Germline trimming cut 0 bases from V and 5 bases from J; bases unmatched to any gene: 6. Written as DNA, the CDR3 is TGCGCCAGCAGCCAAGATGGCGGGGGAAGAACCGGGGAGCTGTTTTTT. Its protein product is CASSQDGGGRTGELFF.

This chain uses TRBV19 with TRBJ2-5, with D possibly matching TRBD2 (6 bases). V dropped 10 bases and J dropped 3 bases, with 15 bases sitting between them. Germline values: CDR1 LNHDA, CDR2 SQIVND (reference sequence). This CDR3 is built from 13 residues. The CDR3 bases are TGTGCCACTAGGACTAAACTAGAAGAGACCCAGTACTTC. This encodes CATRTKLEETQYF.

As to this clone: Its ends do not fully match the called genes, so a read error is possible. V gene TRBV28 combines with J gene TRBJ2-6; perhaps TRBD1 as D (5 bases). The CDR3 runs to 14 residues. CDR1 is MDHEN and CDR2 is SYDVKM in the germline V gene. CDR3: CASSLRAGANGLTF. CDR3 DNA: TGTGCCAGCAGTTTAAGAGCTGGGGCCAACGGCCTGACTTTC.

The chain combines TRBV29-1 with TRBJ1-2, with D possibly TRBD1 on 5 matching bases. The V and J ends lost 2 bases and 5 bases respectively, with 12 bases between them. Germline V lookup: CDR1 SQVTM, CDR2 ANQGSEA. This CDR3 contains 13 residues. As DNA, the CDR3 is TGCAGCGTTGAAAGGGGCTCTCGGTATGGCTACACCTTC. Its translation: CSVERGSRYGYTF.

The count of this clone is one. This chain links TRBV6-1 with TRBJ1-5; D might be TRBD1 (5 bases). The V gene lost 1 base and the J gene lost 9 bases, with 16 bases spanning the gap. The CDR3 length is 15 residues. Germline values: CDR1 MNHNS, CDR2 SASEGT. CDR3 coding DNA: TGTGCCAGCAGTGAAGTGGGCGGGGGGGGGTTGCCCCAGCATTTT. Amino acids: CASSEVGGGGLPQHF.

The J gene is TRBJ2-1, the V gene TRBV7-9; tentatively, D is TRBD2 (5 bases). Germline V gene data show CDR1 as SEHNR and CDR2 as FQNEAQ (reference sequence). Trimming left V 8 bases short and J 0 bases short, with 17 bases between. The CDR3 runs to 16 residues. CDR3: CASQGGQISSYNEQFF. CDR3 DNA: TGTGCCAGCCAAGGAGGCCAGATAAGCTCCTACAATGAGCAGTTCTTC. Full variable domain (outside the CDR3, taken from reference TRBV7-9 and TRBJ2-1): DTGVSQNPRHKITKRGQNVTFRCDPISEHNRLYWYRQTLGQGPEFLTYFQNEAQLEKSRLLSDRFSAERPKGSFSTLEIQRTEQGDSAMYLCASQGGQISSYNEQFFGPGTRLTVL.

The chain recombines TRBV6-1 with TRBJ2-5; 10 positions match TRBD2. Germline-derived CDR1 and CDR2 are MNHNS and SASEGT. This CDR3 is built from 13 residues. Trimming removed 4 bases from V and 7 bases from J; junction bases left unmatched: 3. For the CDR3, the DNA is TGTGCCAGCAGTGCTAGCGGGAGTGGGACCCAGTACTTC. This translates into CASSASGSGTQYF.

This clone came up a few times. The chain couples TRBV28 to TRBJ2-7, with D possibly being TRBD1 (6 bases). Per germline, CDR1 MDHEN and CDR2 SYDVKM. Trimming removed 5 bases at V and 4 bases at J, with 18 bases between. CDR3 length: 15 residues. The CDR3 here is CASSGGSRASYEQYF. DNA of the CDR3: TGTGCCAGCAGTGGGGGCAGTCGGGCCTCTTACGAGCAGTACTTC.

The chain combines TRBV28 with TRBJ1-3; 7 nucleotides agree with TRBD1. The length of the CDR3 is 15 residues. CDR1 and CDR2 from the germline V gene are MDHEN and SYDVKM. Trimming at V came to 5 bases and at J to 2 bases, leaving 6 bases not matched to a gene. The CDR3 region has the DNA TGTGCCAGCAGTACGGGACAGCACGCTGGAAACACCATATATTTT. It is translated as CASSTGQHAGNTIYF. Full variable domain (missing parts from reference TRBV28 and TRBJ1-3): DVKVTQSSRYLVKRTGEKVFLECVQDMDHENMFWYRQDPGLGLRLIYFSYDVKMKEKGDIPEGYSVSREKKERFSLILESASTNQTSMYLCASSTGQHAGNTIYFGEGSWLTVV.

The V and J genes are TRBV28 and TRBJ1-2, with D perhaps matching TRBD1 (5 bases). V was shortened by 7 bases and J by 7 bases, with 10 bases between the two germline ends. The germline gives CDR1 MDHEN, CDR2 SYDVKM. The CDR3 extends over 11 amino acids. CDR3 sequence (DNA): TGTGCCAGCAATAGCCAGGGTGGCTACACCTTC. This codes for CASNSQGGYTF.